This TCR beta chain was sequenced during a study of T cell clonality in common variable immunodeficiency. Regarding the study as a whole: Common variable immunodeficiency TCR beta sequences reportedly had fewer deletions and N-nucleotide insertions.

This clone was seen many times. Its antigen is not identified. The missing CDR3 end, 3 residues past where the read stops, is filled in from the germline J gene. Control and CVID samples contributed equal amounts of genomic DNA. Profiled with immunoSEQ multiplex PCR; TCRdb holds only in-frame clones, not every one. This sample carries fewer than 55,000 clones, none of them present only once. The CDR3 sequence is 15 residues long. From germline, CDR1 is LNHDA and CDR2 SQIVND (reference sequence). Trimming took 8 bases from V and 1 from J; bases not matched to a gene: 7. Sequenced input: peripheral blood mononuclear cells. This sequence was found in a person aged 18 to 69 in good health. V and J are TRBV19 and TRBJ2-1; 8 nucleotides agree with TRBD2. The CDR3 sequence: CASAGGGSSYNEQFF. The CDR3 bases that were read are TGTGCCAGTGCGGGAGGCGGATCTTCCTACAATGAG.